These 21 T cell receptor beta chains were sequenced from one sample in a study of shared T cell receptors in the human thymus. Measured with immunoSEQ multiplex PCR; TCRdb has only the in-frame clones, and not every one. The data contain about 660,000 clones, more than 75% of them seen just once; the ten biggest clones take up 0.01%. These records were also assigned to another study, of human thymus T cells.

Sequencing was carried out using thymocytes. The receptors originated from a boy younger than two with a congenital heart defect.

This rearrangement joins TRBV5-4 to TRBJ2-1; 7 bases align to TRBD2. The J segment lost 0 bases and the V segment lost 3 bases, leaving 6 bases of the junction unmatched. This CDR3 has 16 amino acids. The V gene's germline CDR1 is SGHNT and CDR2 YYREEE (reference sequence). CDR3: CASSSLERDSYNEQFF. CDR3 in DNA: TGTGCCAGCAGCTCCCTAGAGCGGGACTCCTACAATGAGCAGTTCTTC.

The rearrangement links TRBV23-1 to TRBJ2-4, with 15 nucleotides matching TRBD2. TRBV23-1 is marked as an open reading frame, function uncertain. The CDR3 consists of 18 residues. The J segment lost 4 bases and the V segment lost 2 bases, leaving 6 bases of the junction unmatched. The CDR3 DNA sequence: TGCGCCAGCAGTCAACCGGGACTAGCGGGAGGACGAAAAAACATTCAGTACTTC. This sequence encodes CASSQPGLAGGRKNIQYF.

The chain is built from TRBV30 and TRBJ2-3; D is unresolved. This CDR3 has 10 residues. Per germline, CDR1 GTSNPN and CDR2 SVGIG (reference sequence). V dropped 6 bases and J dropped 6 bases, with 7 bases sitting between them. The CDR3 DNA follows: TGTGCCTGCCTATGGGATACGCAGTATTTT. Its protein is CACLWDTQYF.

This clone has a handful of counts. As DNA, the CDR3 is TGTGCCAGTAGTATCCCCAGGGGGGCTCCCGTCGGAAACACCATATATTTT. Its protein product is CASSIPRGAPVGNTIYF. The chain has TRBV19 and TRBJ1-3; 7 bases match TRBD1. V lost 3 bases, J lost 4 bases, and 12 bases stayed unmatched. This CDR3 is 17 amino acids long. In germline, CDR1 is LNHDA, CDR2 SQIVND (reference sequence).

The V and J genes are TRBV13 and TRBJ2-7; D is perhaps TRBD2 (6 bases). This CDR3 contains 14 residues. Trimming stripped 5 bases from V and 2 bases from J, with 13 bases between. Germline V CDR1 and CDR2: PRHDT, FYEKMQ (reference sequence). The CDR3 DNA sequence: TGTGCCAGCAGCGCCGCGGGACTCCCCTACGAGCAGTACTTC. This encodes CASSAAGLPYEQYF. Full variable domain (missing parts from reference TRBV13 and TRBJ2-7): AAGVIQSPRHLIKEKRETATLKCYPIPRHDTVYWYQQGPGQDPQFLISFYEKMQSDKGSIPDRFSAQQFSDYHSELNMSSLELGDSALYFCASSAAGLPYEQYFGPGTRLTVT.

The chain uses TRBV27 and TRBJ2-1; no clear D. The V and J ends lost 6 bases and 0 bases respectively, with 12 bases between them. The germline CDR1 and CDR2 sequences are MNHEY and SMNVEV (reference sequence). The CDR3 length is 15 residues. The CDR3 bases are TGTGCCAGCAGGAACTTACAGAGCTCCTACAATGAGCAGTTCTTC. Its protein product is CASRNLQSSYNEQFF.

The chain is built from TRBV20-1 and TRBJ2-7, with unresolved D. CDR3 length: 10 residues. Per the germline V gene, CDR1 is DFQATT and CDR2 is SNEGSKA (reference sequence). V gave up 5 bases and J gave up 3 bases, with 5 bases separating them. The CDR3 DNA sequence: TGCAGTGCTGGCAGCTACGAGCAGTACTTC. It encodes CSAGSYEQYF.

The V call is TRBV7-2, the J call TRBJ2-1, with D perhaps matching TRBD2 (6 bases). The length of the CDR3 is 18 residues. Germline assignment: CDR1 SGHTA and CDR2 FQGNSA. V was trimmed by 3 bases and J by 0 bases, leaving 18 bases between them. Here the CDR3 reads CASSFPGSPYSSYNEQFF. Here the CDR3 DNA reads TGTGCCAGCAGCTTTCCCGGGAGCCCCTACAGCTCCTACAATGAGCAGTTCTTC.

The rearrangement links TRBV6-4 to TRBJ1-2; a possible D gene is TRBD1 (6 bases). CDR1 is MRHNA and CDR2 is SNTAGT in the germline V gene. V lost 7 bases, J lost 2 bases, and 11 bases lay in between. This CDR3 spans 13 amino acids. As DNA, the CDR3 is TGTGCCAGCAAACGTCAGGGGAACTATGGCTACACCTTC. Amino acid sequence: CASKRQGNYGYTF.

The chain carries TRBV5-8 and TRBJ2-2, with 14 bases matching TRBD2. V lost 1 base to trimming and J lost 2 bases; unmatched junction nucleotides: 10. The CDR3 has 20 residues. The germline gives CDR1 SGHTS, CDR2 YDEGEE. The CDR3 DNA follows: TGTGCCAGCAGCTTGTTACACGCGACTAGCGGGAGGGGTAACACCGGGGAGCTGTTTTTT. Amino acid sequence: CASSLLHATSGRGNTGELFF.

V is TRBV5-1 and J is TRBJ2-2; a possible D gene is TRBD1 (6 bases). Germline lookup yields CDR1 SGHRS and CDR2 YFSETQ. This CDR3 comprises 18 residues. Trimming shortened V by 5 bases and J by 4 bases, and 24 bases separated the two germline ends. CDR3 coding DNA: TGCGCCAGCAGGTCAGGGGCCCACGCTCAAACGAGCACCGGGGAGCTGTTTTTT. This sequence encodes CASRSGAHAQTSTGELFF.

The rearrangement joins TRBV5-4 to TRBJ1-2; D uncertain. The CDR3 is 14 residues long. Germline loops: CDR1 SGHNT, CDR2 YYREEE (reference sequence). Trimming took 4 bases from V and 4 from J, leaving 14 bases between them. The CDR3 bases are TGTGCCAGCAGCCCCCAGACGGGAACCTATGGCTACACCTTC. Its protein product is CASSPQTGTYGYTF.

V gene TRBV5-1 combines with J gene TRBJ2-2; D is possibly TRBD1 (5 bases). Per germline, CDR1 SGHRS and CDR2 YFSETQ. The CDR3 is 15 residues long. The V and J ends lost 0 bases and 2 bases respectively, with 8 bases between them. The CDR3 DNA reads TGCGCCAGCAGCTTGGACAGGAGCAACACCGGGGAGCTGTTTTTT. Its translation: CASSLDRSNTGELFF. Full variable domain (remainder filled in from reference TRBV5-1 and TRBJ2-2): KAGVTQTPRYLIKTRGQQVTLSCSPISGHRSVSWYQQTPGQGLQFLFEYFSETQRNKGNFPGRFSGRQFSNSRSEMNVSTLELGDSALYLCASSLDRSNTGELFFGEGSRLTVL.

The CDR3 coding sequence is TGTGCCAGCAGCTCGACCCCTAAAGGGGAAGACAATCAGCCCCAGCATTTT. The encoded protein is CASSSTPKGEDNQPQHF. The V call is TRBV5-8, the J call TRBJ1-5; weak D call: TRBD1 (5 bases). The CDR3 is made up of 17 amino acids. Germline CDR1 SGHTS, CDR2 YDEGEE. Trimming cost V 3 bases and J 3 bases, with 19 bases left between them.

The V call is TRBV30, the J call TRBJ2-1; TRBD1 agrees at 10 bases. CDR1 GTSNPN and CDR2 SVGIG come from the germline V gene (reference sequence). The CDR3 loop spans 14 amino acids. With V trimmed by 6 bases and J by 12 bases, 14 bases remained unmatched. This CDR3 is CACMDSGQGTWQFF. As DNA, the CDR3 is TGTGCCTGCATGGATTCGGGACAGGGGACGTGGCAGTTCTTC. Full variable domain (outside the CDR3, taken from reference TRBV30 and TRBJ2-1): SQTIHQWPATLVQPVGSPLSLECTVEGTSNPNLYWYRQAAGRGLQLLFYSVGIGQISSEVPQNLSASRPQDRQFILSSKKLLLSDSGFYLCACMDSGQGTWQFFGPGTRLTVL.

The gene calls are TRBV7-9 and TRBJ1-1, with 11 bases matching TRBD1. The V gene's germline CDR1 is SEHNR and CDR2 FQNEAQ (reference sequence). With V trimmed by 1 base and J by 4 bases, 5 bases remained unmatched. The CDR3 consists of 16 residues. The CDR3 nucleotides are TGTGCCAGCAGCTTAGGGGGGGACAGGGGGGTCACTGAAGCTTTCTTT. It is translated as CASSLGGDRGVTEAFF.

The CDR3 here is CASSLRGTGINEKLFF. The CDR3 DNA reads TGTGCCAGCAGCTTAAGGGGGACAGGGATCAATGAAAAACTGTTTTTT. The chain joins TRBV7-8 to TRBJ1-4; 9 bases are shared with TRBD1. Unmatched junction bases numbered 6, after V lost 2 bases and J lost 5 bases. The CDR3 is 16 amino acids. Germline V lookup: CDR1 SGHVS, CDR2 FQNEAQ.

The CDR3 nucleotides are TGTGCCAGCAGTTTACTGGGCCCCCACGTGCACAGAGAGACCCAGTACTTC. It translates to CASSLLGPHVHRETQYF. V and J are TRBV27 and TRBJ2-5; no definite D call. The CDR3 runs 17 residues. V shed 2 bases and J shed 4 bases, with 20 bases lying between them. The germline gives CDR1 MNHEY, CDR2 SMNVEV (reference sequence).

The V and J genes are TRBV2 and TRBJ2-5; TRBD2 aligns across 8 bases. Germline V gives CDR1 SNHLY, CDR2 FYNNEI. The junction had 7 bases not matched to a gene; V was cut back by 0 bases and J by 1 base. There are 17 residues in the CDR3. For the CDR3, the DNA is TGTGCCAGCAGTGAAGCCCCGGGACTAGGGCCCCAAGAGACCCAGTACTTC. It translates to CASSEAPGLGPQETQYF.

J is TRBJ2-3 and V is TRBV5-1; TRBD2 agrees at 8 bases. This CDR3 spans 19 amino acids. The germline gives CDR1 SGHRS, CDR2 YFSETQ. Trimming removed 0 bases from V and 0 bases from J; junction bases left unmatched: 12. CDR3 loop: CASSLARGLDGNSTDTQYF. The CDR3 DNA is TGCGCCAGCAGCTTGGCCAGGGGACTAGACGGGAATAGCACAGATACGCAGTATTTT.

The CDR3 DNA reads TGCAGCGTTGAAGGGGACAGGTCCTACAATGAGCAGTTCTTC. It is translated as CSVEGDRSYNEQFF. J is TRBJ2-1 and V is TRBV29-1; 8 bases line up with TRBD1. Germline V lookup: CDR1 SQVTM, CDR2 ANQGSEA. V shed 1 base and J 1 base; nucleotides not matched to a gene: 0. The CDR3 runs 14 residues.